Reported below is one TCR beta chain. This clonotype was counted a few times. There is no known antigen for this receptor. No qualities accompany the bases; no much larger clone lies one base away. The listed sequencing device is Illumina HiSeq 2000. Multiplex PCR amplification was used to build the TCR beta chain libraries. High-throughput sequencing was used to analyze the amplified TCR beta chain products. TCRdb's own reprocessing of the public reads used fastp at Q25 and MiXCR and kept productive beta chains. When rows share a CDR3 protein, they turn into one entry using the most common DNA and genes. The sample data list some 85,000 distinct CDR3 sequences, and over 25% of these were observed just once. The ten largest account for roughly 8.1% of the sample. Lymph node samples came from the axillary draining lymph nodes of breast cancer patients. These data come from a study of breast tumors, draining lymph nodes, adjacent tissues (TCRdb year 2016). Context from the whole study: In breast cancer patients, the study compared the TCR beta repertoires of tumor, adjacent nontumor tissue and axillary lymph nodes. In human breast cancer, the study set out to evaluate how tumor, surrounding tissue and draining lymph node repertoires relate to one another and whether T cells may move between these sites. The full study reports these points: The study presented the conclusion that tumor T cells originate in lymph nodes as consistent with a hypothesis, not as something directly demonstrated. Tumor T-cell repertoires showed less diversity than lymph node repertoires and more diversity than nontumor tissue repertoires, and tumor T-cell repertoires showed preferential V and J gene usage. The data were judged consistent with most tumor T cells deriving from the lymph node and then expanding within tumor tissue. In luminal-like breast cancer, tumor and nontumor tissue repertoires resembled each other significantly more than in basal-like breast cancer.

Deletion took 0 bases off V and 3 bases off J, with a span of 12 bases between the germline ends. The CDR3 has 16 amino acids, counting the end cysteine and phenylalanine. The read is trimmed to its CDR3 DNA, 48 bases read in frame from base 1. Sequences WSHSY (CDR1) and SAAADI (CDR2) are obtained from the germline V gene. The material sequenced was axillary lymph node tissue. Recombination joined TRBV10-2 with TRBJ2-1; no D gene can be assigned with confidence. This receptor was obtained from a female donor with breast cancer. Some clones in this sample may be carry-over from other donors' samples. The bases read TGCGCCAGCAGTGAGTCGAGGAAGCGATACTACAATGAGCAGTTCTTC. Its amino acids are CASSESRKRYYNEQFF.